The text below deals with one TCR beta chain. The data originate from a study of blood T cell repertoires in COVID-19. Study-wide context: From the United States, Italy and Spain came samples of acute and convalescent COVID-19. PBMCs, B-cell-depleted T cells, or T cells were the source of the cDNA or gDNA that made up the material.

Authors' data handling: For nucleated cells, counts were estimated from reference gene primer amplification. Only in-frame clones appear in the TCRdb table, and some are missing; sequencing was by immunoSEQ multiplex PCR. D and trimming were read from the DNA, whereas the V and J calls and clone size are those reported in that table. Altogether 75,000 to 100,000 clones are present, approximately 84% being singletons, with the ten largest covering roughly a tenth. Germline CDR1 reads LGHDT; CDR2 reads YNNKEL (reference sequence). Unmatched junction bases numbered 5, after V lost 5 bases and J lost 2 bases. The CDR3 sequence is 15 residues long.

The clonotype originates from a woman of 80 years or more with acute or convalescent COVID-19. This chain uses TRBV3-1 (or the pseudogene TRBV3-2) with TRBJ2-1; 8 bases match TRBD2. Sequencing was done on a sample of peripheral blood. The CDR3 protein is CASSNGGAAYNEQFF. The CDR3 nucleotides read TGTGCCAGCAGCAACGGGGGGGCCGCCTACAATGAGCAGTTCTTC.